The clone carrying this T cell receptor (beta chain) has only one observation. Trimming pared 6 bases from V and 3 bases from J, leaving 15 bases between. CDR1 and CDR2 from the germline V gene are MDHEN and SYDVKM. This CDR3 comprises 15 residues. These data come from a study of shared clonotypes between healthy human individuals. Study information: With ages of 18 to 49, the donors were two women and a few men.

Clones were read by immunoSEQ multiplex PCR, and TCRdb kept only the in-frame ones, dropping some. The top ten hold approximately 1.1% of the sample, which has over a million clones, roughly 95% seen once. This sequence joins TRBV28 and TRBJ1-5, with D possibly TRBD1 on 6 matching bases. What was sequenced was naive CD4+ T cells sorted from blood. Subset here: CD45RA+ positively selected. The sequence was obtained from a man aged 25-45 years in good health. The CDR3 loop is CASSFPWGLNQPQHF. The CDR3, as DNA: TGTGCCAGCAGCTTTCCGTGGGGGCTCAATCAGCCCCAGCATTTT.